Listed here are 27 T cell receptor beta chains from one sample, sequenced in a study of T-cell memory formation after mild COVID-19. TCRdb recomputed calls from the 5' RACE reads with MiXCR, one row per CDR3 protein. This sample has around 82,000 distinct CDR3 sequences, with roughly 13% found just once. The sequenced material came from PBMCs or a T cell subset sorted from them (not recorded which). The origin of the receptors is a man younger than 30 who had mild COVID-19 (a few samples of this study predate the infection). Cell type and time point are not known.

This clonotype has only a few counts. The CDR3 reads CASSHAGLATNEKLFF. The DNA of the CDR3 is TGTGCCAGCAGCCACGCCGGCCTGGCCACTAATGAAAAACTGTTTTTT. V is TRBV7-9 and J is TRBJ1-4; D ambiguous. Trimming removed 5 bases from V and 2 bases from J, with 15 bases in between. Germline values: CDR1 SEHNR, CDR2 FQNEAQ (reference sequence). The CDR3 is 16 residues long.

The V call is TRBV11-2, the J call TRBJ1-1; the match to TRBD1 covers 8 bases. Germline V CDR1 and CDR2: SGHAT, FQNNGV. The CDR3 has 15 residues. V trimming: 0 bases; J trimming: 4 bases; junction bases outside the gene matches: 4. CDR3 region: CASSLDQGALTEAFF. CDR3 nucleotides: TGTGCCAGCAGCTTAGATCAGGGGGCGCTCACTGAAGCTTTCTTT.

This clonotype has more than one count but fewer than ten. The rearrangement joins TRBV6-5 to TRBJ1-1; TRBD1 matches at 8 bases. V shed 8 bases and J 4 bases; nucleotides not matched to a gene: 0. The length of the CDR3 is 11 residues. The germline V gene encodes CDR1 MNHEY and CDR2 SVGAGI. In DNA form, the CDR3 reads TGTGCCAGCCAGGGGGCCACTGAAGCTTTCTTT. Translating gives CASQGATEAFF.

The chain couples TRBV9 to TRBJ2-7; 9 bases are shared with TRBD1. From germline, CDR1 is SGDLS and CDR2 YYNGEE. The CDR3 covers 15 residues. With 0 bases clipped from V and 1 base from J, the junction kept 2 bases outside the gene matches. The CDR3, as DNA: TGTGCCAGCAGCGTAGCGGGACAGGGTTCCTACGAGCAGTACTTC. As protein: CASSVAGQGSYEQYF.

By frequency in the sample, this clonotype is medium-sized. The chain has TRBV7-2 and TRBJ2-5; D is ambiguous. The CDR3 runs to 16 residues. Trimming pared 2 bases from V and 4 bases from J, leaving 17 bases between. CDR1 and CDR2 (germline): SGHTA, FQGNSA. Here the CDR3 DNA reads TGTGCCAGCAGCTTATGGGATACTGGCCCCCTAGAGACCCAGTACTTC. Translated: CASSLWDTGPLETQYF.

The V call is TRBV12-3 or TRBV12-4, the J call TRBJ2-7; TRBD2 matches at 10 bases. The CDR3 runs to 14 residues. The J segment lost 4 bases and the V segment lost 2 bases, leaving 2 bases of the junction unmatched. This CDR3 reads CASSLLAGDYEQYF. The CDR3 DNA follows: TGTGCCAGCAGTTTACTAGCGGGGGATTACGAGCAGTACTTC.

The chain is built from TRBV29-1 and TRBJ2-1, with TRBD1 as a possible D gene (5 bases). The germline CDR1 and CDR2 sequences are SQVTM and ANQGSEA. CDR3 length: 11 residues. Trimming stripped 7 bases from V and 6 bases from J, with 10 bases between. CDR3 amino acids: CSALQGNEQFF. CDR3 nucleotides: TGCAGCGCCCTTCAGGGCAATGAGCAGTTCTTC.

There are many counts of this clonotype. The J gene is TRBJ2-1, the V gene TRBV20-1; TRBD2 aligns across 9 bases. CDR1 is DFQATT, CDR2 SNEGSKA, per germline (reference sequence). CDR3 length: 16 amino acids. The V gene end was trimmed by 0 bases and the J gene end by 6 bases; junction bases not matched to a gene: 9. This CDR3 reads CSARDRGIAGVNEQFF. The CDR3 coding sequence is TGCAGTGCTAGAGATCGTGGAATAGCGGGGGTCAATGAGCAGTTCTTC.

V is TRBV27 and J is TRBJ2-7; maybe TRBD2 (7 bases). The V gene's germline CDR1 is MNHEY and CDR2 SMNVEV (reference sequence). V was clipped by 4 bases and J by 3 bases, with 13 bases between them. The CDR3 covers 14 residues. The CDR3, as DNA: TGTGCCAGCAGTTGGGGGGGGGCGGTCTACGAGCAGTACTTC. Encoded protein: CASSWGGAVYEQYF.

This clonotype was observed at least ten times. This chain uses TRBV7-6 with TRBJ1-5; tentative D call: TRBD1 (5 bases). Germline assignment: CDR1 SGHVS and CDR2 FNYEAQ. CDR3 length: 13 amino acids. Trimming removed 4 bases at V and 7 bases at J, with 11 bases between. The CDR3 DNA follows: TGTGCCAGCAGCTCCTCAGGGATGCAGCCCCAGCATTTT. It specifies CASSSSGMQPQHF.

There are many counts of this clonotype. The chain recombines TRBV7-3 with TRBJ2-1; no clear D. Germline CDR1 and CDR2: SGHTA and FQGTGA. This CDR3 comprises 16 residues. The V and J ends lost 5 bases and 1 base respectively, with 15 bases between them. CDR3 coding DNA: TGTGCCAGCAGCCCCTCGCTTAGCCCGTCCTACAATGAGCAGTTCTTC. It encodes CASSPSLSPSYNEQFF.

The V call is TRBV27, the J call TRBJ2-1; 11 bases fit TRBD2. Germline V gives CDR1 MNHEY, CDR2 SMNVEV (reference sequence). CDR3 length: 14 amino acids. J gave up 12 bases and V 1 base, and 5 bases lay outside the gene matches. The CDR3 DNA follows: TGTGCCAGCAGTTTATTGACTAGCGGGGAAGGGCAGTTCTTC. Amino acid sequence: CASSLLTSGEGQFF.

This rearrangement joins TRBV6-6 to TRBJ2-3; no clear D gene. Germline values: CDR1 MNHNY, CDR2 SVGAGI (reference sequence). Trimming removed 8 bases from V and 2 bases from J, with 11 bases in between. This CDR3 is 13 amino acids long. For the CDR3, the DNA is TGTGCCAGCTGGGCGGACCTCACAGATACGCAGTATTTT. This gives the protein CASWADLTDTQYF.

The CDR3 is CASSPTGDPYNEQFF. In nucleotides, the CDR3 is TGCGCCAGCAGCCCTACAGGGGACCCCTACAATGAGCAGTTCTTC. V is TRBV5-1 and J is TRBJ2-1; 7 bases agree with TRBD1. CDR3 length: 15 residues. Germline CDR1 and CDR2: SGHRS and YFSETQ. V gave up 4 bases and J gave up 2 bases; unmatched junction bases: 6.

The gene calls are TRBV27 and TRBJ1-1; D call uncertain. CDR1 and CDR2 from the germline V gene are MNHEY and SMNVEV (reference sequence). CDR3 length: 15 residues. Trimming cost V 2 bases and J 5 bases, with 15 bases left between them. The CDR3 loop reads CASSLIGPRWTEAFF. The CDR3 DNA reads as TGTGCCAGCAGTTTAATAGGCCCTAGGTGGACTGAAGCTTTCTTT.

In nucleotides, the CDR3 is TGTGCCAGCACGGCCGGGACAGGGGGCCCGGAACTGTTTTTT. Its translation is CASTAGTGGPELFF. The chain employs TRBV7-6 and TRBJ1-4; 12 positions match TRBD1. Per germline, CDR1 SGHVS and CDR2 FNYEAQ. The CDR3 covers 14 residues. The J segment lost 12 bases and the V segment lost 7 bases, leaving 9 bases of the junction unmatched.

Here the CDR3 reads CASSYALKNTF. The CDR3 nucleotides are TGTGCCAGCAGCTACGCCCTTAAGAACACCTTC. J is TRBJ1-2 and V is TRBV7-9; D is undetermined. V lost 4 bases, J lost 12 bases, and 12 bases lay in between. The CDR3 sequence is 11 residues long. CDR1 and CDR2 from the germline V gene are SEHNR and FQNEAQ (reference sequence).

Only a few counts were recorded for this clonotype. In DNA form, the CDR3 reads TGCGCCAGCAGCTTGGACAGCTACCAGGGGGACACCATATATTTT. It codes for CASSLDSYQGDTIYF. The chain uses TRBV5-1 and TRBJ1-3; TRBD1 matches at 7 bases. The germline V gene encodes CDR1 SGHRS and CDR2 YFSETQ. The CDR3 is 15 residues long. Trimming cost V 0 bases and J 8 bases; bases outside gene matches: 8.

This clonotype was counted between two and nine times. CDR3 loop: CASSLEQGNEGYTF. The CDR3 nucleotides are TGCGCCAGCAGCTTGGAACAGGGCAATGAGGGCTACACCTTC. The chain recombines TRBV5-1 with TRBJ1-2; D may be TRBD1 (6 bases). The CDR3 spans 14 residues. The germline gives CDR1 SGHRS, CDR2 YFSETQ. Trimming removed 0 bases at V and 8 bases at J, with 14 bases between.

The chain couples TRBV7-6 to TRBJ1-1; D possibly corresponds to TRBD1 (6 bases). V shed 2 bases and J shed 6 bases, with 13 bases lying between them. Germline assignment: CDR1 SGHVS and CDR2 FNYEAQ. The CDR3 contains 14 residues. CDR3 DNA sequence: TGTGCCAGCAGCTTATCATCAGGGGCCCCTGAAGCTTTCTTT. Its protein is CASSLSSGAPEAFF.

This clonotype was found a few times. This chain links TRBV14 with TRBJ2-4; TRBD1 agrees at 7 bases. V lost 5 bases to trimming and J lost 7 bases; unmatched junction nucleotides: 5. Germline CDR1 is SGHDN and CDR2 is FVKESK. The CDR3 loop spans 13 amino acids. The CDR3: CASSMTGFNIQYF. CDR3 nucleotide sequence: TGTGCCAGCAGCATGACAGGGTTTAACATTCAGTACTTC.

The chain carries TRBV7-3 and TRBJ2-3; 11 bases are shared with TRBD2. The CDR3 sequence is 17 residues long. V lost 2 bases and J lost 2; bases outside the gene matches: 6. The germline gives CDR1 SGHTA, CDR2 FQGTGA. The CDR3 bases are TGTGCCAGCAGCTTATGGGCTAGCGGGGGGAACACAGATACGCAGTATTTT. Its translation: CASSLWASGGNTDTQYF.

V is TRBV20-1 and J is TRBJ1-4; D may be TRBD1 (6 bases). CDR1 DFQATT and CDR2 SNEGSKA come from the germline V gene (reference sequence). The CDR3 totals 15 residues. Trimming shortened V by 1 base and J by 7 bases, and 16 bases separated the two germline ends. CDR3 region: CSARVDSLFGEKLFF. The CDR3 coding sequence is TGCAGTGCTAGAGTGGACAGCCTTTTTGGTGAAAAACTGTTTTTT.

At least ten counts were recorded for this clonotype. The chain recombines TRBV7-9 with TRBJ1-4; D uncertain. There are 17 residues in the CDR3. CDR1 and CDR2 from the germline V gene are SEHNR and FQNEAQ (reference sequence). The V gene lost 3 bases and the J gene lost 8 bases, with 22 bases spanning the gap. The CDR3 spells CASSFPIELQNREKLFF. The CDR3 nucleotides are TGTGCCAGCAGCTTCCCCATTGAATTACAAAATAGGGAAAAACTGTTTTTT.

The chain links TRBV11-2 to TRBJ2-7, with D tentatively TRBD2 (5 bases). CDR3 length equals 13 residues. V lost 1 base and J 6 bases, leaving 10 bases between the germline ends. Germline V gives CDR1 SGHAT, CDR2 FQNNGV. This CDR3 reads CASSLARVAEQYF. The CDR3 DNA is TGTGCCAGCAGCTTAGCGAGGGTGGCCGAGCAGTACTTC.

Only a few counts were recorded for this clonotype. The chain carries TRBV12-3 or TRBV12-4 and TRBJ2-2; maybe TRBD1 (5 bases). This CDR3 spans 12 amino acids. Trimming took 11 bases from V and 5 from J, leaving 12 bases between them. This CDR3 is CALGKGTGELFF. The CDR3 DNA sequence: TGTGCCCTGGGAAAGGGGACCGGGGAGCTGTTTTTT.

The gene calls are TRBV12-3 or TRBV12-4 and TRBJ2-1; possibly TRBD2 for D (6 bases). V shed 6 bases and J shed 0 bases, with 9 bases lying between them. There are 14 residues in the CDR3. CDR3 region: CASRTSRSYNEQFF. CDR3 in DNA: TGTGCCAGCAGGACTAGTCGCTCCTACAATGAGCAGTTCTTC.